Presented here are 13 T cell receptor beta chains from one specimen sequenced in a study of metastatic and nonmetastatic thyroid tumors. TCRdb re-clonotyped the PCR reads through MiXCR. The sample lists about 28,000 clones; 20% to 25% were seen once. Every patient was untreated before thyroid surgery. Sequencing input: blood. All receptors derive from a female donor with papillary thyroid cancer or a benign thyroid nodule (not recorded which). Some clones in this sample may be carry-over from other donors' samples.

This clone was seen only a few times. The V gene is TRBV5-6, the J gene TRBJ1-5; TRBD1 might be the D (5 bases). CDR1 SGHDT and CDR2 YYEEEE come from the germline V gene. This CDR3 has 14 amino acids. Trimming removed 1 base at V and 5 bases at J, with 10 bases between. The CDR3 is CASSLSGRHQPQHF. The CDR3 nucleotides read TGTGCCAGCAGCTTGTCGGGGCGACATCAGCCCCAGCATTTT.

The rearrangement uses TRBV5-8 and TRBJ2-1; 13 nucleotides match TRBD2. The J segment lost 7 bases and the V segment lost 2 bases, leaving 0 bases of the junction unmatched. Germline V lookup: CDR1 SGHTS, CDR2 YDEGEE. This CDR3 comprises 14 residues. The CDR3 DNA reads as TGTGCCAGCAGCTTACTAGCGGGGGGGAATGAGCAGTTCTTC. Translated, it gives CASSLLAGGNEQFF.

The V gene is TRBV11-2, the J gene TRBJ2-1; TRBD2 agrees at 8 bases. Germline V gene sequence: CDR1 SGHAT, CDR2 FQNNGV. The J segment lost 4 bases and the V segment lost 5 bases, leaving 7 bases of the junction unmatched. The CDR3 has 15 residues. Written as DNA, the CDR3 is TGTGCCAGCAGCCTCGGGACTAGAGGGTACAATGAGCAGTTCTTC. Translating gives CASSLGTRGYNEQFF.

Only a few counts were recorded for this clone. The chain recombines TRBV6-1 with TRBJ1-1, with a tentative D call TRBD1 (5 bases). In germline, CDR1 is MNHNS, CDR2 SASEGT. Between the trimmed V and J ends, which lost 6 bases and 12 bases, there was a span of 20 bases. The CDR3 runs to 13 residues. In nucleotides, the CDR3 is TGTGCCAGCAGCGAGGGGATGGTCAGGGAATCTTTCTTT. Its translation is CASSEGMVRESFF.

This clone was seen ten or more times. The rearrangement links TRBV9 to TRBJ2-7, with D unresolved. CDR1 is SGDLS, CDR2 YYNGEE, per germline. The CDR3 consists of 14 residues. Trimming removed 1 base from V and 4 bases from J, with 12 bases in between. The CDR3 bases are TGTGCCAGCAGCGTATCCCCCTCGGAATACGAGCAGTACTTC. Its protein product is CASSVSPSEYEQYF.

There are many counts of this clone. The V call is TRBV25-1, the J call TRBJ2-5; TRBD2 might be the D (5 bases). Germline V lookup: CDR1 MGHDK, CDR2 SYGVNS. V was clipped by 3 bases and J by 1 base, with 12 bases between them. The CDR3 loop spans 15 amino acids. CDR3 residues: CASSDSGRAQETQYF. The CDR3 nucleotides are TGTGCCAGCAGTGACAGCGGTAGGGCCCAAGAGACCCAGTACTTC.

The table lists this clone with a few counts. The chain uses TRBV6-1 and TRBJ1-2; 7 bases are shared with TRBD1. The ends lost 6 bases at V and 5 bases at J; junction bases unmatched: 0. The CDR3 length is 11 residues. Per the germline V gene, CDR1 is MNHNS and CDR2 is SASEGT. The CDR3 spells CASSRGYGYTF. As DNA, the CDR3 is TGTGCCAGCAGCAGGGGGTATGGCTACACCTTC.

The chain carries TRBV27 and TRBJ1-5; D is uncertain. This CDR3 has 13 residues. Looked up from germline, CDR1 is MNHEY and CDR2 is SMNVEV (reference sequence). V was shortened by 2 bases and J by 10 bases, with 12 bases between the two germline ends. DNA for the CDR3: TGTGCCAGCAGTTTAACGTGGAGTCATCCCCAGCATTTT. Amino acid sequence: CASSLTWSHPQHF.

The chain couples TRBV7-2 to TRBJ2-2; perhaps D is TRBD1 or TRBD2 (5 bases each). The CDR3 is 15 amino acids. The germline CDR1 and CDR2 sequences are SGHTA and FQGNSA. Trimming cost V 3 bases and J 1 base, with 9 bases left between them. CDR3 sequence (DNA): TGTGCCAGCAGCTTTGGGACCGGGAACACCGGGGAGCTGTTTTTT. Its protein is CASSFGTGNTGELFF.

There are a few counts of this clone. The chain has TRBV15 and TRBJ1-1, with TRBD1 as a possible D gene (5 bases). V lost 1 base and J 5 bases, leaving 17 bases between the germline ends. Germline V gives CDR1 LNHNV, CDR2 YYDKDF (reference sequence). The CDR3 totals 16 residues. The CDR3 bases are TGTGCCACCAGCAGAGGGTCAAGGGGCGCGGGGACTGAAGCTTTCTTT. Translated, it gives CATSRGSRGAGTEAFF. Combining the CDR3 with reference TRBV15 and TRBJ1-1 gives the whole variable domain DAMVIQNPRYQVTQFGKPVTLSCSQTLNHNVMYWYQQKSSQAPKLLFHYYDKDFNNEADTPDNFQSRRPNTSFCFLDIRSPGLGDTAMYLCATSRGSRGAGTEAFFGQGTRLTVV.

The rearrangement links TRBV19 to TRBJ2-3; the match to TRBD2 covers 13 bases. The junction had 9 bases not matched to a gene; V was cut back by 5 bases and J by 7 bases. Germline values: CDR1 LNHDA, CDR2 SQIVND (reference sequence). CDR3 size: 16 residues. The CDR3 reads CASSPGTSGVSYTQYF. The CDR3 coding sequence is TGTGCCAGTAGTCCAGGGACTAGCGGGGTCTCGTATACGCAGTATTTT.

This clone was found many times. A much larger clone differs from this one at a single base, so this may be a read error. The CDR3 sequence is CATGEAGTRDEQYF. The CDR3 nucleotides read TGTGCCACCGGTGAGGCCGGGACTAGGGACGAGCAGTACTTC. The rearrangement uses TRBV24-1 and TRBJ2-7; TRBD2 matches 8 bases. Germline loops: CDR1 KGHDR, CDR2 SFDVKD. This CDR3 comprises 14 residues.

This clone was picked up many times. The chain combines TRBV14 with TRBJ2-1, with 9 nucleotides matching TRBD1. The CDR3 totals 17 residues. Germline V gene sequence: CDR1 SGHDN, CDR2 FVKESK. Unmatched junction bases numbered 9, after V lost 3 bases and J lost 3 bases. This chain's CDR3 is CASSHPRTGANYNEQFF. The CDR3 nucleotides are TGTGCCAGCAGCCACCCGAGGACAGGGGCTAACTACAATGAGCAGTTCTTC.